This entry concerns a single T cell receptor beta chain. The data originate from a study of blood T cell repertoires in COVID-19. Study-level background: Samples taken during acute and convalescent COVID-19 were collected in the United States, Italy and Spain.

Original processing notes: Estimates of nucleated cell counts were drawn from the amplification of reference gene primers. Profiled with immunoSEQ multiplex PCR; TCRdb holds only in-frame clones, not every one. For V, J and clone size, that table is used; D and trimming come from the DNA. The profile shows more than 110,000 clones, 90% of them singletons. Germline CDR1 LNHDA, CDR2 SQIVND (reference sequence). This CDR3 is 13 amino acids long. The ends were cut back, 7 bases at V and 3 bases at J, with 12 bases in the middle. The chain has TRBV19 and TRBJ1-2; D is possibly TRBD1 (5 bases). This clonotype originated in a woman aged 80 or over with acute or convalescent COVID-19. Sequencing was done on a sample of peripheral blood. The CDR3 loop is CASTRDPYYGYTF. For the CDR3, the DNA is TGTGCCAGTACCAGGGATCCCTACTATGGCTACACCTTC.